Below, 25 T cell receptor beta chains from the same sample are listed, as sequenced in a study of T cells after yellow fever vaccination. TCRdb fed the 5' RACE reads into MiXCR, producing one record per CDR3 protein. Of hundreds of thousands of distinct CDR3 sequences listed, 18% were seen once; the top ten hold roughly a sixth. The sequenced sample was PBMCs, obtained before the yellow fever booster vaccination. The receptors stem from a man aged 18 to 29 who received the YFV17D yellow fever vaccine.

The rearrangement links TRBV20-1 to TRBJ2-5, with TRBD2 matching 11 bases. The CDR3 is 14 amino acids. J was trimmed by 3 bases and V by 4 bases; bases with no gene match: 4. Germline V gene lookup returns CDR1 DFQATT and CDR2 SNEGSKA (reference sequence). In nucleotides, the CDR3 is TGCAGTGCTACTAGCGGGGGGCCCAAAGAGACCCAGTACTTC. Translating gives CSATSGGPKETQYF.

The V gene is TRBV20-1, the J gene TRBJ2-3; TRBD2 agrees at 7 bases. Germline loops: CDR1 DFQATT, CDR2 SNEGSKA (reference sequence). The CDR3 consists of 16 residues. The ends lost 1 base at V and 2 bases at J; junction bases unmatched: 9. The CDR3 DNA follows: TGCAGTGCTAGAGTAATTTGGGCGGGGGACACAGATACGCAGTATTTT. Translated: CSARVIWAGDTDTQYF.

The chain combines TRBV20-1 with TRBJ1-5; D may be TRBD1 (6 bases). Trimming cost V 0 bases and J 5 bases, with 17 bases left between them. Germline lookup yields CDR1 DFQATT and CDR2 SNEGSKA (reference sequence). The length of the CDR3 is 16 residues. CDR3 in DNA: TGCAGTGCTAGAGATCGGCGCACAGGGAAGTATCAGCCCCAGCATTTT. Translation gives CSARDRRTGKYQPQHF.

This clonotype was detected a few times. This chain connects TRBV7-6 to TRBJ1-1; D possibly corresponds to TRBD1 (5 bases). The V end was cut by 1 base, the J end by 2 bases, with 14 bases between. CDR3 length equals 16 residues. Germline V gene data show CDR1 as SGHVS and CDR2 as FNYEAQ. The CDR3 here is CASSLEAGGVNTEAFF. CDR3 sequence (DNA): TGTGCCAGCAGCTTAGAGGCCGGGGGGGTCAACACTGAAGCTTTCTTT. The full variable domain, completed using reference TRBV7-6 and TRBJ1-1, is GAGVSQSPRYKVTKRGQDVALRCDPISGHVSLYWYRQALGQGPEFLTYFNYEAQQDKSGLPNDRFSAERPEGSISTLTIQRTEQRDSAMYRCASSLEAGGVNTEAFFGQGTRLTVV.

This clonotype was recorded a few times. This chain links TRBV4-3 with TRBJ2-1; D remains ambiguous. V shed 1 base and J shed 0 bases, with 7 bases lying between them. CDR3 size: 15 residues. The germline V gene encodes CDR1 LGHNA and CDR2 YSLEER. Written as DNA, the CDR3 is TGCGCCAGCAGCCAAGTCTGGAGCTCCTACAATGAGCAGTTCTTC. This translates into CASSQVWSSYNEQFF.

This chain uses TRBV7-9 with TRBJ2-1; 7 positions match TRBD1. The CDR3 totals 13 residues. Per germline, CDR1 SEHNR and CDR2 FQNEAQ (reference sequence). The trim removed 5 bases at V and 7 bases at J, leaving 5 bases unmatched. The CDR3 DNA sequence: TGTGCCAGCAGCCCGGGACAGCCGAATGAGCAGTTCTTC. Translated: CASSPGQPNEQFF. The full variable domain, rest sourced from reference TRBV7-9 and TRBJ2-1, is DTGVSQNPRHKITKRGQNVTFRCDPISEHNRLYWYRQTLGQGPEFLTYFQNEAQLEKSRLLSDRFSAERPKGSFSTLEIQRTEQGDSAMYLCASSPGQPNEQFFGPGTRLTVL.

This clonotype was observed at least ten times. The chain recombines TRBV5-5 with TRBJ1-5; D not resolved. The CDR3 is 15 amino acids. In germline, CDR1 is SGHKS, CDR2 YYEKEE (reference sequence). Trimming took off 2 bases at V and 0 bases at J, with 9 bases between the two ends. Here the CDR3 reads CASSLGGYSNQPQHF. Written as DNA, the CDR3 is TGTGCCAGCAGCTTAGGAGGGTATAGCAATCAGCCCCAGCATTTT.

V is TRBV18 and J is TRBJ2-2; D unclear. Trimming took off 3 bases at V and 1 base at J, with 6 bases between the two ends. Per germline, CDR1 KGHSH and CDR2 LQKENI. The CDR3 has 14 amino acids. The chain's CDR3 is CASSPVQNTGELFF. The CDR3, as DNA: TGTGCCAGCTCACCGGTACAGAACACCGGGGAGCTGTTTTTT.

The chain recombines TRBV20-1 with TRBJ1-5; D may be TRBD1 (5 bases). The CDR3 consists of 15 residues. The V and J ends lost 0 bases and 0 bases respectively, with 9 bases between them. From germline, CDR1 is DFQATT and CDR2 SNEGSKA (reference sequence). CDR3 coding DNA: TGCAGTGCTAGAGAAATGACAGATAGCAATCAGCCCCAGCATTTT. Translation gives CSAREMTDSNQPQHF.

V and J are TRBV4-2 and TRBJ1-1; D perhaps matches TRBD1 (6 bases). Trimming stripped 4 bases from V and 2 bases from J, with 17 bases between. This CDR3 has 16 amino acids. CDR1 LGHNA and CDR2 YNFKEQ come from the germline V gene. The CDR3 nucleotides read TGTGCCAGCAGCCGGGAGATCGGGGGGGCCAACACTGAAGCTTTCTTT. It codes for CASSREIGGANTEAFF.

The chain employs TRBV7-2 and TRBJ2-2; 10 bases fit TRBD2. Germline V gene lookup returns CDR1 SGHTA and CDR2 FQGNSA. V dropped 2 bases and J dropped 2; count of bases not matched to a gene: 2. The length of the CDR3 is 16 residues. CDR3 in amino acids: CASSLILAGNTGELFF. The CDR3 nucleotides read TGTGCCAGCAGCTTAATACTAGCGGGAAACACCGGGGAGCTGTTTTTT.

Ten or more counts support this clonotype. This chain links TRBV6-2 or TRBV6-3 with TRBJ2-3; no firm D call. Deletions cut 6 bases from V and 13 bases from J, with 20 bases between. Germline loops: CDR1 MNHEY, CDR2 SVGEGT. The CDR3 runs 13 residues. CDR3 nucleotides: TGTGCCAGCAGCCGAAGAACCGGGCCCCCAGAGTATTTT. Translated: CASSRRTGPPEYF.

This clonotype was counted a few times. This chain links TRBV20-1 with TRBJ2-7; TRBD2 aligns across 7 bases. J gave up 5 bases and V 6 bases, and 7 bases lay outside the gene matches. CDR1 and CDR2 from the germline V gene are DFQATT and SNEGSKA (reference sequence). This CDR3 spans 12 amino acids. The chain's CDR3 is CSARGGGDEQYF. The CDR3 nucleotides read TGCAGTGCCCGAGGTGGGGGGGACGAGCAGTACTTC.

The CDR3 DNA reads as TGTGCCAGCAGTTTGAGCCACCGCGTCTTCTACGAGCAGTACTTC. Translation: CASSLSHRVFYEQYF. The genes are TRBV27 and TRBJ2-7; D not certain. V was pared by 3 bases and J by 3 bases, with 15 bases between. Germline loops: CDR1 MNHEY, CDR2 SMNVEV (reference sequence). CDR3 length: 15 amino acids.

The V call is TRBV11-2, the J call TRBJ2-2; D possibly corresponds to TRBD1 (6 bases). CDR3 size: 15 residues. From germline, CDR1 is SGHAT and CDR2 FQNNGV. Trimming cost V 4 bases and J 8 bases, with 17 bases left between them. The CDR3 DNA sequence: TGTGCCAGCAGCTCGATCCGGGACAAGAAAGGGGAGCTGTTTTTT. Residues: CASSSIRDKKGELFF.

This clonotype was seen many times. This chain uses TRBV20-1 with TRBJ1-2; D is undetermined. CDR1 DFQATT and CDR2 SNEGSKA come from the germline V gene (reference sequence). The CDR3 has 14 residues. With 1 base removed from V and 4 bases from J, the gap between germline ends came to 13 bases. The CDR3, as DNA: TGCAGTGCTAGAGTCGCCGTAAACATCTATGGCTACACCTTC. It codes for CSARVAVNIYGYTF.

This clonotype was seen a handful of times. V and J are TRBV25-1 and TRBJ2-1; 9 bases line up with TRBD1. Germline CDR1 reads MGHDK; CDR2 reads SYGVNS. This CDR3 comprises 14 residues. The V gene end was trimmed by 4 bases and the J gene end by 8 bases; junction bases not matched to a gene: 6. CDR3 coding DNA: TGTGCCAGCAGTGCGACAGGGGGTAGGGATGAGCAGTTCTTC. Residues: CASSATGGRDEQFF.

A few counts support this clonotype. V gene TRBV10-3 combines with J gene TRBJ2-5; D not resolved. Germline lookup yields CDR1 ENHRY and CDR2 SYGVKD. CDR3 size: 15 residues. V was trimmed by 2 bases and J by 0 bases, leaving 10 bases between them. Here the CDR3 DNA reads TGTGCCATCAGTGAGCAAGGGCAGCACCAAGAGACCCAGTACTTC. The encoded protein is CAISEQGQHQETQYF.

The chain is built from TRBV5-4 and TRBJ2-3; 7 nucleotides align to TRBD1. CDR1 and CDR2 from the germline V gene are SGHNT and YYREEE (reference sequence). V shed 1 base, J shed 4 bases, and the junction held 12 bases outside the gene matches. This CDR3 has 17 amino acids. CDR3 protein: CASSLPDRVELADTQYF. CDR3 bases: TGTGCCAGCAGCTTGCCCGACAGGGTTGAGTTGGCAGATACGCAGTATTTT.

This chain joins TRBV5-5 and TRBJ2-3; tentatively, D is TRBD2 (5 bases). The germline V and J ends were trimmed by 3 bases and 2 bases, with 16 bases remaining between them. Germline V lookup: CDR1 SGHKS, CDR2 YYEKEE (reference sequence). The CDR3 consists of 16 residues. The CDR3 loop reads CASSSREGLATDTQYF. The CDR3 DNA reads TGTGCCAGCAGCTCGCGCGAGGGCCTAGCCACAGATACGCAGTATTTT.

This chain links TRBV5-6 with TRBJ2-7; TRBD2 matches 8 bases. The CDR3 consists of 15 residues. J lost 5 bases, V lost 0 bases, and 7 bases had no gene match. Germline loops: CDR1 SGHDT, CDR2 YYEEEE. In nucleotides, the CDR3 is TGTGCCAGCAGCTTGGTGGCGAGCGGGGGTCACGAGCAGTACTTC. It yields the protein CASSLVASGGHEQYF.

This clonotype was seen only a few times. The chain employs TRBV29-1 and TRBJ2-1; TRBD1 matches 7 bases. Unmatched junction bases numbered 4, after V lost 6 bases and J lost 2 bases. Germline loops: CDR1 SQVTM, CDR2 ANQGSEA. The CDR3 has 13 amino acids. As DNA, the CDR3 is TGCAGCGTAAAGGGACAGACCTACAATGAGCAGTTCTTC. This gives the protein CSVKGQTYNEQFF.

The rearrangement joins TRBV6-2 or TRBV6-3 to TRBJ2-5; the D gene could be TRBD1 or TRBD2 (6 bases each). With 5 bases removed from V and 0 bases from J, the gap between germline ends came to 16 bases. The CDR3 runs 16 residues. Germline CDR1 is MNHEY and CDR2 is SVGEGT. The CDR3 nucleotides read TGTGCCAGCAGTACCCAGACTAGGGGGTACCAAGAGACCCAGTACTTC. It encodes CASSTQTRGYQETQYF.

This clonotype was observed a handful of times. CDR3 loop: CASVRQGVQETQYF. The CDR3 DNA reads TGCGCCAGCGTAAGACAGGGGGTCCAAGAGACCCAGTACTTC. This chain connects TRBV5-1 to TRBJ2-5; 9 bases align to TRBD1. From germline, CDR1 is SGHRS and CDR2 YFSETQ. The CDR3 spans 14 residues. The V segment lost 7 bases and the J segment 1 base; nucleotides outside the gene matches: 5.

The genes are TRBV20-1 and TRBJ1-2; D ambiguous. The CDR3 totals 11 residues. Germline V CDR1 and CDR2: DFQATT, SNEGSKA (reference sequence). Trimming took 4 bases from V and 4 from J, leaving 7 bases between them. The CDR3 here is CSAIVSYGYTF. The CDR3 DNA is TGCAGTGCTATCGTCTCCTATGGCTACACCTTC.